The sequence of this TCR beta chain was determined in a study of shared T cell receptors in the human thymus. Germline V CDR1 and CDR2: MNHEY, SMNVEV (reference sequence). V shed 5 bases and J 6 bases; nucleotides not matched to a gene: 8. CDR3 length: 14 residues. Assay used: immunoSEQ multiplex PCR; TCRdb lists only in-frame clones, some missing. The table includes 700,000 or so clones, approximately 85% detected once. The sample was also reused in another study, on human thymus T cells. That publication notes: Surgeons resected thymus tissue during corrective heart surgery. V and J genes seemed to be used with bias in thymic and blood repertoires. Highly overlapping thymic repertoires in unrelated individuals were reported by related research.

The chain couples TRBV27 to TRBJ1-1; TRBD1 agrees at 8 bases. This clonotype was sampled from a girl under two years old with a congenital heart defect. Sequenced sample: thymocytes. The CDR3 here is CASSRQGYIAEAFF. In DNA, the CDR3 is TGTGCCAGCAGTCGACAGGGGTATATCGCTGAAGCTTTCTTT.